Below are 2 T cell receptor beta chains sequenced from a single sample in a study of blood T cell repertoires in COVID-19. Clones were sequenced by immunoSEQ multiplex PCR, and TCRdb holds only the in-frame ones, with some missing. The sample consists of 200,000 to 300,000 clones, 88% of them appearing once. The sample comprised peripheral blood. Receptor source: a woman aged 25 to 45 with acute or convalescent COVID-19.

In nucleotides, the CDR3 is TGTGCCAGCAGAGAAGCGTGGGGCCGAATATCCTACGAGCAGTACTTC. Its translation: CASREAWGRISYEQYF. V gene TRBV27 combines with J gene TRBJ2-7, with D possibly TRBD1 on 5 matching bases. The germline V gene encodes CDR1 MNHEY and CDR2 SMNVEV (reference sequence). V lost 6 bases and J 1 base, leaving 19 bases between the germline ends. The CDR3 runs 16 residues.

The V gene is TRBV7-9, the J gene TRBJ2-7; D possibly corresponds to TRBD2 (6 bases). The V end was cut by 2 bases, the J end by 11 bases, with 13 bases between. This CDR3 comprises 12 residues. Germline lookup yields CDR1 SEHNR and CDR2 FQNEAQ (reference sequence). This CDR3 is CASSLLGGVKYF. The CDR3 nucleotides read TGTGCCAGCAGCTTACTGGGGGGAGTCAAGTACTTC. Full variable domain (outside the CDR3, taken from reference TRBV7-9 and TRBJ2-7): DTGVSQNPRHKITKRGQNVTFRCDPISEHNRLYWYRQTLGQGPEFLTYFQNEAQLEKSRLLSDRFSAERPKGSFSTLEIQRTEQGDSAMYLCASSLLGGVKYFGPGTRLTVT.